This T cell receptor beta chain emerged from a study of blood T cell repertoires in COVID-19. Study-wide context: COVID-19 samples from acute and convalescent phases originated in the United States, Italy and Spain.

TCRdb's copy holds only in-frame clones and misses some; the assay was immunoSEQ multiplex PCR. The repertoire includes 95,000 to 150,000 clones, 70% to 85% of them detected once, and about 4.5% sits in the top ten. Germline CDR1 is SGHNT and CDR2 is YYREEE (reference sequence). The ends lost 3 bases at V and 8 bases at J; junction bases unmatched: 13. The length of the CDR3 is 15 residues. Sequencing was done on a sample of peripheral blood. The TCR originated in a woman in her 70s with acute or convalescent COVID-19. This chain uses TRBV5-4 with TRBJ1-2; 7 positions match TRBD1. The CDR3 region has the DNA TGTGCCAGCAGCTATACTCGTGGACAGGCGGGGGGCTACACCTTC. Translated: CASSYTRGQAGGYTF.